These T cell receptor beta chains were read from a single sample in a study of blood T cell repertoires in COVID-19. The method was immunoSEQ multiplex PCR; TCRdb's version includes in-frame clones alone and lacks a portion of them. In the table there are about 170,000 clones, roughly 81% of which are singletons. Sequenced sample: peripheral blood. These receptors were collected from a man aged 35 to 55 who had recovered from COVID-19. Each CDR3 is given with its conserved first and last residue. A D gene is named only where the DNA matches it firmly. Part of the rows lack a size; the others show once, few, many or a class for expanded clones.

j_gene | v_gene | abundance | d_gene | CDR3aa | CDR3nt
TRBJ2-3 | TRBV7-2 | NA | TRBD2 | CASSWVAGGRPDTQYF | TGTGCCAGCAGCTGGGTAGCGGGGGGCCGGCCAGATACGCAGTATTTT
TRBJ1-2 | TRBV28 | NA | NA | CASWSLRGYTF | TGCGCCAGCTGGTCTTTGAGAGGCTACACCTTC
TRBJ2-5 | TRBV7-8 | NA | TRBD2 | CASSLEGLVSQETQYF | TGTGCCAGCAGCTTAGAGGGACTAGTGAGTCAAGAGACCCAGTACTTC
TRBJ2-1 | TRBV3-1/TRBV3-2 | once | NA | CASSQGRLVAEQFF | TGTGCCAGCAGCCAAGGCCGACTAGTAGCTGAGCAGTTCTTC
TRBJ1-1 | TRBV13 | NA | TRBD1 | CASSFGTGNTEAFF | TGTGCCAGCAGCTTCGGGACAGGGAATACTGAAGCTTTCTTT
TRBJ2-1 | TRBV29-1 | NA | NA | CSVEDPHWFF | TGCAGCGTTGAAGATCCCCATTGGTTCTTC
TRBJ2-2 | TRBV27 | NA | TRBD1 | CASTGTGRTGELFF | TGTGCCAGCACCGGGACAGGGCGCACCGGGGAGCTGTTTTTT
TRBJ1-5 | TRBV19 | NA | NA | CASATNGNSNQPQHF | TGTGCCAGTGCCACGAACGGGAACAGCAATCAGCCCCAGCATTTT
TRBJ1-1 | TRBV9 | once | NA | CASSAVRNTEAFF | TGTGCCAGCAGCGCGGTCCGGAACACTGAAGCTTTCTTT
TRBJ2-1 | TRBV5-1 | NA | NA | CASSPELSAGFEQFF | TGCGCCAGCAGCCCCGAACTCTCTGCGGGCTTTGAGCAGTTCTTC
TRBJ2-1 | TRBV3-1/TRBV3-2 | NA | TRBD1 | CASSQDRSSYNEQFF | TGTGCCAGCAGCCAGGACAGGAGCTCCTACAATGAGCAGTTCTTC
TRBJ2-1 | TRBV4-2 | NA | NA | CASSQEAGAYNEQFF | TGTGCCAGCAGCCAAGAAGCGGGCGCCTACAATGAGCAGTTCTTC
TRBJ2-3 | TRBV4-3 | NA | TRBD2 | CASSQDLRLAVTDTQYF | TGCGCCAGCAGCCAAGATCTGAGACTAGCGGTCACAGATACGCAGTATTTT
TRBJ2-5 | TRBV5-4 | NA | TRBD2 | CASSGGSETQYF | TGTGCCAGCAGCGGCGGGAGTGAGACCCAGTACTTC
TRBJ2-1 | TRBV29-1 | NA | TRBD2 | CSVEGRTSGGGYREQFF | TGCAGCGTTGAAGGACGGACTAGCGGGGGGGGATACCGTGAGCAGTTCTTC
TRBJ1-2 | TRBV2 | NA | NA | CASSEALQGVYYGYTF | TGTGCCAGCAGTGAAGCGCTTCAAGGGGTTTACTATGGCTACACCTTC
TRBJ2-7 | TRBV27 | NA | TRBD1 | CASSPGGIEQYF | TGTGCCAGCAGTCCAGGGGGCATCGAGCAGTACTTC
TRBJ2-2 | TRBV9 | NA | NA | CASSVDTFNTGELFF | TGTGCCAGCAGCGTAGATACATTCAACACCGGGGAGCTGTTTTTT
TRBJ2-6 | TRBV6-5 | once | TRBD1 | CASRQGSSGANVLTF | TGTGCCAGCAGACAGGGGAGCTCTGGGGCCAACGTCCTGACTTTC
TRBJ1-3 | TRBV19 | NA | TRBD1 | CASSTRQGPGNTIYF | TGTGCCAGTAGTACCCGACAGGGGCCTGGAAACACCATATATTTT